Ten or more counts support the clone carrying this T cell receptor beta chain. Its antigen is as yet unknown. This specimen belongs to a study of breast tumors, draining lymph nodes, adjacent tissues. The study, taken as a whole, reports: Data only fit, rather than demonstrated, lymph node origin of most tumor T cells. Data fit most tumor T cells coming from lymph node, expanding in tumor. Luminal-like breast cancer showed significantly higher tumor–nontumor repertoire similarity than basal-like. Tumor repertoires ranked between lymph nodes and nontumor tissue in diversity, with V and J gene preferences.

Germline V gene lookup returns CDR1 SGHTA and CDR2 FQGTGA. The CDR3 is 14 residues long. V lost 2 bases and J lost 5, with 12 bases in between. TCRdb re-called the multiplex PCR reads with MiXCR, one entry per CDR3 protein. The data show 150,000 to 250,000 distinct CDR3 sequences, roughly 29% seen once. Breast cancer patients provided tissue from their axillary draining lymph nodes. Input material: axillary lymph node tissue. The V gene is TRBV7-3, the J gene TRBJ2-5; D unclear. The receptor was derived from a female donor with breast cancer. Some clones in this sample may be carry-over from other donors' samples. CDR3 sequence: CASSLGPIDETQYF. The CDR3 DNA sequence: TGTGCCAGCAGCTTAGGTCCCATAGATGAGACCCAGTACTTC.